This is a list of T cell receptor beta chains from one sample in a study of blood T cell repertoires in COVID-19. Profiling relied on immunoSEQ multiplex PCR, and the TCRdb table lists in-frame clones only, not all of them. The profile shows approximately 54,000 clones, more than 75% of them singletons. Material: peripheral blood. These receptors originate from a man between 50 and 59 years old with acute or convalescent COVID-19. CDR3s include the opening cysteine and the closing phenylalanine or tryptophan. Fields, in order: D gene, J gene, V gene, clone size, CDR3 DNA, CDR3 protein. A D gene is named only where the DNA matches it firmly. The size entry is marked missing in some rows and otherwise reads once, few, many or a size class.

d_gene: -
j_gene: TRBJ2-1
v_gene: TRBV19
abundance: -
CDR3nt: TGTGCCAGTAGTATTCGGGTCTTGGGCAATGAGCAGTTCTTC
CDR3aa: CASSIRVLGNEQFF

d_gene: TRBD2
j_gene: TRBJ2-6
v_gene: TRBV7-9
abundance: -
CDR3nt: TGTGCCAGCAGCGCACGGCGGGGGGCGCACGGGGCCAACGTCCTGACTTTC
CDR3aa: CASSARRGAHGANVLTF

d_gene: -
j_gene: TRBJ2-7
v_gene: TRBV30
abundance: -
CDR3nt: TGTGCCTGGAGTGTACCGGGAGGGGGCGGCTACGAGCAGTACTTC
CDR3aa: CAWSVPGGGGYEQYF

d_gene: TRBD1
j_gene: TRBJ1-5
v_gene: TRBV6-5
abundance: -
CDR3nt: TGTGCCAGCAGTTCGGACAGGGGAACCCAGCATTTT
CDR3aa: CASSSDRGTQHF

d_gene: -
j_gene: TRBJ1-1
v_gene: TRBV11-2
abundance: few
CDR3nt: TGTGCCAGCAGCTCACAGGGAAATACTGAAGCTTTCTTT
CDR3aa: CASSSQGNTEAFF

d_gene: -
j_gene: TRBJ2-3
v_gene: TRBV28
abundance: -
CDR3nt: TGTGCCAGCAGTGGGAGGACAGGCGGCACAGATACGCAGTATTTT
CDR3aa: CASSGRTGGTDTQYF

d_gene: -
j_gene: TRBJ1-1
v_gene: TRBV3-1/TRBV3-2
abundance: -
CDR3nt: TGTGCCAGCAGCCACAGGGCCCATACTGAAGCTTTCTTT
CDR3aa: CASSHRAHTEAFF

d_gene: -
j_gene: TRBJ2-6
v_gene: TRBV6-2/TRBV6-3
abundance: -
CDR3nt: TGTGCCAGCAGTTACGGAAGGGGCAGCTCCTCTGGGGCCAACGTCCTGACTTTC
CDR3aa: CASSYGRGSSSGANVLTF

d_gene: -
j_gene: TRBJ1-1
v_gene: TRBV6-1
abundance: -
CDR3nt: TGTGCCAGCAGTGATCAGGACAATACTGAAGCTTTCTTT
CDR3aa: CASSDQDNTEAFF

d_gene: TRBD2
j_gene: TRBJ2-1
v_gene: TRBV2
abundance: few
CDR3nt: TGTGCCAGCAGTGCTCCCGGGACTAGCGCTAGGGAGTACAATGAGCAGTTCTTC
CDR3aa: CASSAPGTSAREYNEQFF

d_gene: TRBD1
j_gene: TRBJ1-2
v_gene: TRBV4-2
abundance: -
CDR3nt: TGTGCCAGCAGCCCCCGGGGACAGGGCGACGGCTACACCTTC
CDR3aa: CASSPRGQGDGYTF

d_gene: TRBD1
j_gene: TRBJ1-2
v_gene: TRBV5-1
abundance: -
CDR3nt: TGCGCCAGCGGATCAACAGGGGGCCATGGCTACACCTTC
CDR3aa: CASGSTGGHGYTF

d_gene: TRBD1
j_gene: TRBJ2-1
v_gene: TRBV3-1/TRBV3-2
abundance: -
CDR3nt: TGTGCCAGCAGCCAAGGGGGACAGGTTGATGAGCAGTTCTTC
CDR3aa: CASSQGGQVDEQFF

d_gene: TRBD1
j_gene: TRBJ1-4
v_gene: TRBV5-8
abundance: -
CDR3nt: TGTGCCAGCATCCTATTCCGGGACAGGCAGGAAAAACTGTTTTTT
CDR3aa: CASILFRDRQEKLFF

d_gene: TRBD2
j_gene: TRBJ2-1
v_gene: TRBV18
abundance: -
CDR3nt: TGTGCCAGCTCACCACTGGCGGGAGGGCGAAATGAGCAGTTCTTC
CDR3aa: CASSPLAGGRNEQFF